This TCR beta chain was identified in a study of long-term antiretroviral therapy in people with HIV (dated 2022 in TCRdb). Study-level background: Collection of the earliest samples took place about a decade ahead of the 2015 WHO recommendation for immediate ART, at a time when ART was typically delayed until CD4 counts fell. A total of about 190 cryopreserved PBMC samples were contributed to the cohort by 30 adults with confirmed HIV infection, with samples collected serially over a mean of 6 years (range 1-12). Whether ART initiation and durable HIV suppression were associated with changes in peripheral blood TRB repertoire composition and diversity was tested in a retrospective serial study. Eleven of the 30 participants with HIV were female. No cross-contamination during QIAcube processing was shown when test extractions of a monoclonal T-cell line were performed alongside about 30 polyclonal samples. The paper as a whole reports these results and caveats: Expanded TRB clones identified before ART initiation dominated the repertoire across all time points, though the dominance fluctuated and decreased in many PLHIV after ART. Since PBMC availability was limited, sequencing covered only the TCR beta chain, with no alpha chain pairing. The samples were dated from about 2003 to 2018, and the ART regimens that were used may be less effective than current ART regimens. A significant increase in TRB diversity was found to be associated with ART initiation, although TRB diversity was observed to remain significantly below that of transplant donor controls even after long-term ART. Because pre-ART samples had limited cell numbers, profiling was done on unsorted PBMC rather than on sorted CD4+ and CD8+ T cells. Narrower CDR3 length ranges were observed in HIV repertoires than in controls, and an antigen-experienced repertoire with only a slight naive shift after ART was suggested by the network structure. No data were available on ART adherence, viral resistance or therapy changes, limiting inferences about post-ART repertoire changes.

Sequencing of the TRB variable region was done with the immunoSEQ hsTCRB v3.0 assay at survey level resolution. A depth of roughly 35,000-55,000 T-cell genomes per sample was targeted for TRB sequencing. TRB libraries were pooled and sequenced on an Illumina MiSeq using a v3 150-cycle kit. As for the authors' bioinformatics: Repertoire analysis was performed in R inside a reproducible Nextflow workflow that covered QC, data transformation and analysis. LymphoSeq2, an R package for exploring AIRR-Seq data, was used to implement custom analyses. A few samples yielding fewer than 5000 total TRB sequences were excluded, leaving more than 150 analyzed HIV repertoires. Among the approximately 180 HIV repertoires that were kept, under 60 were collected before ART initiation and roughly 130 were collected after ART initiation. Repertoires were downsampled to 5000 TRB nucleotide sequences, and summary statistics were averaged over 100 downsampling iterations. The analysis kept only TRB sequences whose CDR3 regions were at least seven amino acids long. Two measures captured diversity: a Shannon entropy-derived clonality score and the Gini coefficient. In repertoire networks, the top 5000 CDR3 amino acid sequences were linked whenever an edit distance of one separated two sequences. For TRB CDR3 amino acid sequences, antigen specificity groups and MHC restriction were predicted with GLIPH2. To flag known associations with CMV, EBV, HIV or tissue antigens, CDR3 amino acid sequences were compared against VDJdb and McPAS-TCR. Pre-ART, post-ART and control groups were compared with Wilcoxon signed-rank tests and Holm-Bonferroni correction. TCRdb carries this immuneACCESS record with in-frame sequences only. Its versions omit some clonotypes, under half of them owing to an unresolved V gene in the studies checked, with the rest unexplained. V, J and clone size are those of that table, while D and trimming were read from the DNA. The sample yields around 29,000 clones; approximately 95% were counted once. In total, the top ten clones hold more than 3% of the sample.

Inclusion was restricted to participants for whom at least one PBMC sample before ART initiation and at least two post-ART samples were available. Treatment was received in the United States of America by all participants with HIV. Before DNA extraction, cryopreserved samples of about 0.9-11 million PBMC were thawed and washed. At the time of the earliest PBMC sample, participants with HIV were aged between about 23 and 55 years. Each participant contributed PBMC samples from 1-4 timepoints before ART initiation and 2-8 timepoints after ART initiation, with a median of 7 samples. For every participant, serial HIV viral load, CD4+ T-cell count, ART history and demographic data were obtained. Genomic DNA was extracted from unsorted PBMC with a Qiagen kit on a QIAcube, processed in batches of 12 samples. This clone showed up just once. There is no known antigen for this receptor. It has no much larger one-base neighbor in the sample; base qualities were not kept.

The trim is 3 bases for V and 2 bases for J, with a gap of 8 bases between the germline ends. From the cysteine up to the phenylalanine, the CDR3 has a length of 15 residues. Solely the CDR3 DNA is kept, with 45 bases framed from the first base. CDR1 and CDR2 are drawn from the germline V gene: MNHNS, SASEGT. The sequence was collected from a man between 45 and 60 years old with HIV. Sample: unsorted PBMCs, taken 5.3 years after starting antiretroviral therapy. The chain employs TRBV6-1 and TRBJ1-6; the D gene is perhaps TRBD1, from 5 matching bases. The DNA is TGTGCCAGCAGTGACAGGGAGACCTATAATTCACCCCTCCACTTT. Its protein reads: CASSDRETYNSPLHF.